These 11 T cell receptor beta chains were all obtained from the same sample, sequenced in a study of T cell responses to AZD1222 COVID-19 vaccine. The data were produced by immunoSEQ multiplex PCR, yet TCRdb's version contains in-frame clones alone and is incomplete. The table has about 92,000 clones, almost 90% seen once. Sequences were derived from peripheral blood, sampled on day 0 of AZD1222 vaccination. These TCRs come from an adult in good health.

This chain connects TRBV7-2 to TRBJ2-7; no firm D call. Germline-derived CDR1 and CDR2 are SGHTA and FQGNSA. V was clipped by 5 bases and J by 6 bases, with 14 bases between them. The CDR3 is 13 residues long. CDR3 region: CASSRQRLLEQYF. CDR3 DNA: TGTGCCAGCAGCCGACAAAGACTCCTCGAGCAGTACTTC.

The V call is TRBV7-9, the J call TRBJ2-2, with 9 nucleotides matching TRBD2. Germline CDR1 reads SEHNR; CDR2 reads FQNEAQ (reference sequence). Trimming removed 11 bases from V and 0 bases from J; junction bases left unmatched: 7. The CDR3 contains 15 residues. CDR3 in DNA: TGTGCCCGAGGCGGGGGGGCGTCGAACACCGGGGAGCTGTTTTTT. Protein: CARGGGASNTGELFF.

This clone was detected only once. J is TRBJ2-1 and V is TRBV30; 7 bases are a match to TRBD2. The germline gives CDR1 GTSNPN, CDR2 SVGIG (reference sequence). Trimming took 2 bases from V and 8 from J; bases not matched to a gene: 6. The CDR3 has 13 amino acids. CDR3: CAWSRGEEDEQFF. In DNA, the CDR3 is TGTGCCTGGAGTCGGGGGGAGGAGGATGAGCAGTTCTTC.

The CDR3 spells CASSLGGSKGEQFF. The CDR3 nucleotides read TGTGCCAGCAGCTTAGGAGGGAGTAAGGGTGAGCAGTTCTTC. The rearrangement joins TRBV7-2 to TRBJ2-1, with a tentative D call TRBD2 (5 bases). CDR1 and CDR2 (germline): SGHTA, FQGNSA. The CDR3 contains 14 residues. V shed 1 base and J shed 9 bases, with 13 bases lying between them.

The rearrangement joins TRBV19 to TRBJ2-3, with TRBD2 matching 8 bases. V lost 7 bases to trimming and J lost 1 base; unmatched junction nucleotides: 4. There are 14 residues in the CDR3. Germline-derived CDR1 and CDR2 are LNHDA and SQIVND (reference sequence). The CDR3 nucleotides are TGTGCCAGTACCAGCGGGGGACGCACAGATACGCAGTATTTT. It encodes CASTSGGRTDTQYF.

This clone came up once. The chain couples TRBV5-1 to TRBJ1-2, with a weak D call TRBD1 (6 bases). The V end was cut by 4 bases, the J end by 8 bases, with 12 bases between. CDR1 is SGHRS and CDR2 is YFSETQ in the germline V gene. The CDR3 extends over 12 amino acids. DNA of the CDR3: TGCGCCAGCAGCACTGGACAGACGGGCTACACCTTC. Protein product: CASSTGQTGYTF.

V usage is TRBV5-1 and J usage is TRBJ2-1, with 10 bases aligning to TRBD2. Losses at the gene ends were 2 bases for V and 1 base for J; bases not matched to a gene: 3. CDR1 SGHRS and CDR2 YFSETQ come from the germline V gene. The CDR3 is 16 amino acids. The CDR3, as DNA: TGCGCCAGCAGCTTTGTAGCGGGAGGTTCCTACAATGAGCAGTTCTTC. Amino acids: CASSFVAGGSYNEQFF.

The rearrangement links TRBV19 to TRBJ1-2; D not resolved. Trimming took off 6 bases at V and 8 bases at J, with 7 bases between the two ends. The germline gives CDR1 LNHDA, CDR2 SQIVND (reference sequence). The CDR3 extends over 10 amino acids. CDR3 bases: TGTGCCAGTAGCCGGAACGGCTACACCTTC. This encodes CASSRNGYTF.

The chain recombines TRBV7-8 with TRBJ2-7, with D perhaps matching TRBD2 (6 bases). This CDR3 has 14 residues. CDR1 SGHVS and CDR2 FQNEAQ come from the germline V gene. The V end lost 1 base, the J end lost 2 bases, and 9 bases lay between the germline ends. The CDR3 DNA sequence: TGTGCCAGCAGCTTAGGCGCGGGACCCTACGAGCAGTACTTC. Its protein is CASSLGAGPYEQYF.

The rearrangement joins TRBV24-1 to TRBJ1-1; the D gene is possibly TRBD1 (5 bases). CDR1 is KGHDR and CDR2 is SFDVKD in the germline V gene. This CDR3 contains 14 residues. Trimming cost V 5 bases and J 1 base, with 10 bases left between them. CDR3 sequence reads: CATSAGGTNTEAFF. Written as DNA, the CDR3 is TGTGCCACCAGTGCGGGGGGTACGAACACTGAAGCTTTCTTT.

The chain couples TRBV25-1 to TRBJ2-7; 13 bases match TRBD2. CDR1 and CDR2 from the germline V gene are MGHDK and SYGVNS. The length of the CDR3 is 15 residues. The J segment lost 3 bases and the V segment lost 4 bases, leaving 3 bases of the junction unmatched. CDR3 sequence: CASSVGTSGNYEQYF. The CDR3 DNA follows: TGTGCCAGCAGTGTCGGGACTAGCGGGAACTACGAGCAGTACTTC.